This passage covers 9 T cell receptor beta chains from one sample sequenced in a study of Ad26.COV2.S vaccination and SARS-CoV-2 variants. TCRdb's copy holds only in-frame clones and misses some; the assay was immunoSEQ multiplex PCR. The sample carries approximately 400,000 clones, 92% recorded once. This specimen consisted of peripheral blood, obtained after recovery from COVID-19. All receptors derive from a human donor who had recovered from COVID-19.

The chain joins TRBV5-1 to TRBJ2-7; D may match TRBD1 or TRBD2 (7 bases each). The CDR3 is made up of 14 amino acids. Trimming cost V 4 bases and J 2 bases, with 13 bases left between them. Germline assignment: CDR1 SGHRS and CDR2 YFSETQ. The CDR3 is CASSMGRGPYEQYF. CDR3 bases: TGCGCCAGCAGCATGGGGAGGGGGCCCTACGAGCAGTACTTC.

This clone was found once. This chain uses TRBV10-3 with TRBJ1-2; no firm D call. CDR1 ENHRY and CDR2 SYGVKD come from the germline V gene. The CDR3 contains 15 residues. Trimming removed 3 bases from V and 4 bases from J, with 15 bases in between. CDR3 bases: TGTGCCATCAGTGAAAAGGTCTCCCCCCTCTATGGCTACACCTTC. Amino acid sequence: CAISEKVSPLYGYTF.

The chain combines TRBV6-5 with TRBJ2-1; D is unresolved. Deletions cut 4 bases from V and 8 bases from J, with 18 bases between. This CDR3 is built from 15 residues. CDR1 and CDR2 from the germline V gene are MNHEY and SVGAGI. CDR3 sequence (DNA): TGTGCCAGCAGTTCGCGGCCCGAAAACTTCGATGAGCAGTTCTTC. It translates to CASSSRPENFDEQFF.

The J gene is TRBJ2-5, the V gene TRBV3-1 (or the pseudogene TRBV3-2), with a tentative D call TRBD1 (6 bases). V gave up 4 bases and J gave up 4 bases, with 19 bases separating them. In germline, CDR1 is LGHDT, CDR2 YNNKEL (reference sequence). This CDR3 comprises 16 residues. Here the CDR3 reads CASSRSLDRDGETQYF. For the CDR3, the DNA is TGTGCCAGCAGCCGCAGTTTGGACAGAGACGGAGAGACCCAGTACTTC.

The chain uses TRBV12-3 or TRBV12-4 and TRBJ1-5; a possible D gene is TRBD1 (6 bases). The CDR3 runs to 12 residues. V was cut by 9 bases and J by 9 bases, with 15 bases left in between. The CDR3: CASCTRGRPQHF. The CDR3 bases are TGTGCCAGTTGTACCAGGGGAAGGCCCCAGCATTTT.

V usage is TRBV18 and J usage is TRBJ1-5; D not certain. This CDR3 has 13 amino acids. From germline, CDR1 is KGHSH and CDR2 LQKENI. Trimming stripped 2 bases from V and 5 bases from J, with 7 bases between. In nucleotides, the CDR3 is TGTGCCAGCTCACCAGGGGAGGATCAGCCCCAGCATTTT. It translates to CASSPGEDQPQHF. Filled out from reference TRBV18 and TRBJ1-5, the complete variable domain reads NAGVMQNPRHLVRRRGQEARLRCSPMKGHSHVYWYRQLPEEGLKFMVYLQKENIIDESGMPKERFSAEFPKEGPSILRIQQVVRGDSAAYFCASSPGEDQPQHFGDGTRLSIL.

This sequence joins TRBV18 and TRBJ1-1, with 9 nucleotides matching TRBD1. The CDR3 is made up of 15 amino acids. Germline-derived CDR1 and CDR2 are KGHSH and LQKENI. The ends lost 4 bases at V and 1 base at J; junction bases unmatched: 4. Written as DNA, the CDR3 is TGTGCCAGCTCACGCGGGGACAGGGCGAACACTGAAGCTTTCTTT. Its protein is CASSRGDRANTEAFF. The variable domain in full, completed from reference TRBV18 and TRBJ1-1, reads NAGVMQNPRHLVRRRGQEARLRCSPMKGHSHVYWYRQLPEEGLKFMVYLQKENIIDESGMPKERFSAEFPKEGPSILRIQQVVRGDSAAYFCASSRGDRANTEAFFGQGTRLTVV.

The chain links TRBV13 to TRBJ1-5; 9 nucleotides match TRBD1. The CDR3 sequence is 14 residues long. After removal of 4 bases from V and 5 bases from J, the junction contained 3 bases not matched to a gene. Germline V gene sequence: CDR1 PRHDT, CDR2 FYEKMQ (reference sequence). CDR3 amino acids: CASSSRQGDQPQHF. CDR3 coding DNA: TGTGCCAGCAGCTCAAGACAGGGGGATCAGCCCCAGCATTTT.

There are a few counts of this clone. The chain is built from TRBV7-9 and TRBJ2-2; either TRBD1 or TRBD2 may supply D (7 bases each). V was cut by 5 bases and J by 7 bases, with 17 bases left in between. The germline gives CDR1 SEHNR, CDR2 FQNEAQ (reference sequence). This CDR3 has 15 residues. The CDR3 nucleotides are TGTGCCAGCAGCCCCAGGGGGGGGCCAATCGGGGAGCTGTTTTTT. This codes for CASSPRGGPIGELFF.